Shown below are 25 T cell receptor beta chains from a single sample sequenced in a study of T cell responses to AZD1222 COVID-19 vaccine. Sequenced by immunoSEQ multiplex PCR; TCRdb stores in-frame clones only, minus some. The sample lists 90,000 to 130,000 clones; 80% to 95% were seen once. The sample here was peripheral blood, taken 28 days after the second AZD1222 dose. The source of these receptors is an adult who received the AZD1222 COVID-19 vaccine.

The chain carries TRBV6-4 and TRBJ1-1; D ambiguous. Germline V gives CDR1 MRHNA, CDR2 SNTAGT. This CDR3 has 17 amino acids. Trimming left V 5 bases short and J 1 base short, with 20 bases between. The CDR3 region has the DNA TGTGCCAGCAGTCCGGAGGCCCCCCCATCAAGGAACACTGAAGCTTTCTTT. It codes for CASSPEAPPSRNTEAFF.

This chain connects TRBV7-9 to TRBJ1-5; D gene ambiguous. V dropped 4 bases and J dropped 5 bases, with 6 bases sitting between them. The germline V gene encodes CDR1 SEHNR and CDR2 FQNEAQ (reference sequence). This CDR3 has 12 amino acids. CDR3: CASSSGDQPQHF. The CDR3 nucleotides are TGTGCCAGCAGCTCGGGTGATCAGCCCCAGCATTTT.

The genes are TRBV7-6 and TRBJ1-4; no clear D. The germline gives CDR1 SGHVS, CDR2 FNYEAQ. The CDR3 runs 14 residues. V lost 6 bases and J lost 8, with 16 bases in between. The CDR3 reads CASSNSGLMEKLFF. CDR3 DNA: TGTGCCAGCAGTAATTCGGGGTTGATGGAAAAACTGTTTTTT.

This chain joins TRBV29-1 and TRBJ2-7, with a tentative D call TRBD2 (5 bases). Germline V lookup: CDR1 SQVTM, CDR2 ANQGSEA. The CDR3 loop spans 14 amino acids. Trimming shortened V by 1 base and J by 0 bases, and 10 bases separated the two germline ends. As DNA, the CDR3 is TGCAGCGTTGAAGGGATTAGCGACTCCTACGAGCAGTACTTC. It codes for CSVEGISDSYEQYF.

This clone came up once. The chain joins TRBV28 to TRBJ2-2; TRBD1 matches at 8 bases. Unmatched junction bases numbered 2, after V lost 8 bases and J lost 3 bases. The length of the CDR3 is 13 residues. The V gene's germline CDR1 is MDHEN and CDR2 SYDVKM. The CDR3, as DNA: TGTGCCAGCCAGGGACAGGACACCGGGGAGCTGTTTTTT. It codes for CASQGQDTGELFF.

This sequence joins TRBV4-1 and TRBJ2-1; a weak D match, TRBD2 (7 bases). Deletions cut 1 base from V and 8 bases from J, with 18 bases between. The V gene's germline CDR1 is MGHRA and CDR2 YSYEKL. The CDR3 is 16 residues long. As DNA, the CDR3 is TGCGCCAGCAGCCAAGGATCCCTCGGGGGGCTGGATGAGCAGTTCTTC. Protein product: CASSQGSLGGLDEQFF.

V is TRBV7-9 and J is TRBJ1-4; possibly TRBD1 for D (6 bases). Germline assignment: CDR1 SEHNR and CDR2 FQNEAQ (reference sequence). Trimming stripped 2 bases from V and 8 bases from J, with 12 bases between. The CDR3 length is 14 residues. The CDR3 loop reads CASSLTQGSEKLFF. In nucleotides, the CDR3 is TGTGCCAGCAGCTTAACACAGGGCAGCGAAAAACTGTTTTTT.

The chain has TRBV7-6 and TRBJ1-2; 7 positions match TRBD1. CDR3 length: 16 amino acids. Germline CDR1 SGHVS, CDR2 FNYEAQ. V gave up 5 bases and J gave up 0 bases; unmatched junction bases: 9. The CDR3 spells CASSNRQGPANYGYTF. DNA of the CDR3: TGTGCCAGCAGCAATAGACAGGGTCCAGCTAACTATGGCTACACCTTC.

The chain has TRBV5-1 and TRBJ2-2, with D maybe TRBD2 (6 bases). The CDR3 sequence is 15 residues long. The V gene's germline CDR1 is SGHRS and CDR2 YFSETQ. Between the trimmed V and J ends, which lost 0 bases and 4 bases, there was a span of 10 bases. The CDR3 sequence is CASSLAGVGTGELFF. CDR3 DNA sequence: TGCGCCAGCAGCTTGGCGGGGGTTGGCACCGGGGAGCTGTTTTTT.

V is TRBV3-1 (or the pseudogene TRBV3-2) and J is TRBJ2-1; D gene ambiguous. The V gene's germline CDR1 is LGHDT and CDR2 YNNKEL (reference sequence). Trimming took 1 base from V and 3 from J, leaving 10 bases between them. This CDR3 spans 15 amino acids. The CDR3 DNA reads TGTGCCAGCAGCCAAGTAATCGGCAACTACAATGAGCAGTTCTTC. This encodes CASSQVIGNYNEQFF.

The sample holds a few counts of this clone. The chain employs TRBV15 and TRBJ2-2; the match to TRBD1 covers 7 bases. The germline V gene encodes CDR1 LNHNV and CDR2 YYDKDF (reference sequence). This CDR3 contains 16 residues. The J segment lost 6 bases and the V segment lost 0 bases, leaving 7 bases of the junction unmatched. The CDR3 bases are TGTGCCACCAGCAGAGACCAGATCGACAGGGCCGGGGAGCTGTTTTTT. Translation: CATSRDQIDRAGELFF.

This chain joins TRBV5-1 and TRBJ1-5; tentatively, D is TRBD1 (6 bases). Germline V CDR1 and CDR2: SGHRS, YFSETQ. Trimming removed 2 bases from V and 1 base from J, with 10 bases in between. The CDR3 length is 15 residues. The CDR3 sequence: CASSFRGLSNQPQHF. The CDR3 bases are TGCGCCAGCAGCTTCAGGGGCCTCAGCAATCAGCCCCAGCATTTT.

This clone was recorded only once. The chain combines TRBV7-2 with TRBJ1-1; D is uncertain. Germline values: CDR1 SGHTA, CDR2 FQGNSA. Trimming removed 5 bases from V and 3 bases from J, with 13 bases in between. The CDR3 totals 14 residues. CDR3 sequence (DNA): TGTGCCAGCAGCGCACAAATTGTGGACACTGAAGCTTTCTTT. It specifies CASSAQIVDTEAFF. Supplemented by reference TRBV7-2 and TRBJ1-1, the full variable domain reads GAGVSQSPSNKVTEKGKDVELRCDPISGHTALYWYRQSLGQGLEFLIYFQGNSAPDKSGLPSDRFSAERTGGSVSTLTIQRTQQEDSAVYLCASSAQIVDTEAFFGQGTRLTVV.

The V call is TRBV18, the J call TRBJ1-2; D gene unclear. CDR3 size: 14 residues. Germline V CDR1 and CDR2: KGHSH, LQKENI. Trimming left V 3 bases short and J 4 bases short, with 12 bases between. CDR3 sequence (DNA): TGTGCCAGCTCACCCAGGACGGATATCTATGGCTACACCTTC. The encoded protein is CASSPRTDIYGYTF.

As to this clone: Other DNA sequences in this sample translate to the same CDR3. This chain connects TRBV5-1 to TRBJ2-7; D unresolved. Germline CDR1 is SGHRS and CDR2 is YFSETQ. The V and J ends lost 0 bases and 5 bases respectively, with 3 bases between them. CDR3 size: 11 residues. The CDR3 is CASSLGHEQYF. The CDR3 nucleotides are TGCGCCAGCAGCTTGGGCCACGAGCAGTACTTC.

The chain has TRBV12-5 and TRBJ1-1; D ambiguous. V was cut by 2 bases and J by 5 bases, with 9 bases left in between. Germline V gives CDR1 LGHNT, CDR2 FRNRAP. The CDR3 sequence is 13 residues long. The CDR3 nucleotides read TGTGCTAGTGGTTTGTACGGAGGTACTGAAGCTTTCTTT. Translation: CASGLYGGTEAFF. Drawing the rest from reference TRBV12-5 and TRBJ1-1, the complete variable domain is DARVTQTPRHKVTEMGQEVTMRCQPILGHNTVFWYRQTMMQGLELLAYFRNRAPLDDSGMPKDRFSAEMPDATLATLKIQPSEPRDSAVYFCASGLYGGTEAFFGQGTRLTVV.

This chain uses TRBV5-8 with TRBJ1-5; the D gene is possibly TRBD1 (5 bases). CDR1 is SGHTS, CDR2 YDEGEE, per germline. Trimming stripped 4 bases from V and 1 base from J, with 12 bases between. The CDR3 contains 15 residues. The CDR3 nucleotides read TGTGCCAGCAGCGAGGGGTATGTCAGCAATCAGCCCCAGCATTTT. Its protein is CASSEGYVSNQPQHF.

A few counts support this clone. The V and J genes are TRBV2 and TRBJ2-7, with D possibly being TRBD2 (5 bases). The length of the CDR3 is 13 residues. V lost 0 bases to trimming and J lost 6 bases, with 9 bases between them. The germline V gene has CDR1 SNHLY and CDR2 FYNNEI. The CDR3, as DNA: TGTGCCAGCAGTGAAGCGGTGAGGGTCGAGCAGTACTTC. This encodes CASSEAVRVEQYF.

The V gene is TRBV7-2, the J gene TRBJ1-2, with TRBD1 as a possible D gene (6 bases). Germline CDR1 reads SGHTA; CDR2 reads FQGNSA. Trimming left V 5 bases short and J 5 bases short, with 15 bases between. The CDR3 totals 14 residues. The CDR3 loop reads CASSLTGTSYGYTF. CDR3 DNA: TGTGCCAGCAGCCTCACCGGGACAAGTTATGGCTACACCTTC.

V gene TRBV5-6 combines with J gene TRBJ1-5; D is possibly TRBD1 (6 bases). V lost 4 bases to trimming and J lost 4 bases, with 18 bases between them. The CDR3 contains 16 residues. Germline values: CDR1 SGHDT, CDR2 YYEEEE. In DNA form, the CDR3 reads TGTGCCAGCAGCCAAACAGGGTTAGGGTTAAATCAGCCCCAGCATTTT. It encodes CASSQTGLGLNQPQHF.

This clone showed up many times. The V call is TRBV7-8, the J call TRBJ2-7, with D uncertain. CDR3 length: 14 residues. V was shortened by 3 bases and J by 0 bases, with 9 bases between the two germline ends. Germline CDR1 reads SGHVS; CDR2 reads FQNEAQ. CDR3 coding DNA: TGTGCCAGCAGCTTGGAGATAAGCTCCTACGAGCAGTACTTC. Amino acid sequence: CASSLEISSYEQYF.

The chain is built from TRBV7-9 and TRBJ2-7; 7 bases agree with TRBD2. Germline CDR1 is SEHNR and CDR2 is FQNEAQ (reference sequence). The CDR3 length is 17 residues. V lost 5 bases and J lost 3; bases outside the gene matches: 16. The CDR3 coding sequence is TGTGCCAGCAGCGACACTTATGGCAGCGGGGTTGGCTACGAGCAGTACTTC. Translating gives CASSDTYGSGVGYEQYF.

CDR3 DNA: TGTGCCACCAGAATGGGACAGGGGGGGGCCCAAGAGACCCAGTACTTC. This codes for CATRMGQGGAQETQYF. The J gene is TRBJ2-5, the V gene TRBV24-1, with 11 bases matching TRBD1. V was pared by 7 bases and J by 1 base, with 7 bases of the junction left unmatched. Germline-derived CDR1 and CDR2 are KGHDR and SFDVKD. The CDR3 runs to 16 residues.

The rearrangement uses TRBV11-3 and TRBJ1-1; D gene ambiguous. V lost 5 bases, J lost 5 bases, and 15 bases lay in between. In germline, CDR1 is SGHNT, CDR2 YENEEA. The CDR3 runs 14 residues. CDR3 residues: CASSAQREGTEAFF. CDR3 DNA: TGTGCCAGCAGCGCCCAACGGGAAGGGACTGAAGCTTTCTTT.

The chain combines TRBV27 with TRBJ1-2; D gene unclear. Germline CDR1 MNHEY, CDR2 SMNVEV (reference sequence). The CDR3 contains 13 residues. Trimming pared 1 base from V and 9 bases from J, leaving 12 bases between. Here the CDR3 DNA reads TGTGCCAGCAGTTTATACTCCAGAGGGAGCTACACCTTC. This encodes CASSLYSRGSYTF.